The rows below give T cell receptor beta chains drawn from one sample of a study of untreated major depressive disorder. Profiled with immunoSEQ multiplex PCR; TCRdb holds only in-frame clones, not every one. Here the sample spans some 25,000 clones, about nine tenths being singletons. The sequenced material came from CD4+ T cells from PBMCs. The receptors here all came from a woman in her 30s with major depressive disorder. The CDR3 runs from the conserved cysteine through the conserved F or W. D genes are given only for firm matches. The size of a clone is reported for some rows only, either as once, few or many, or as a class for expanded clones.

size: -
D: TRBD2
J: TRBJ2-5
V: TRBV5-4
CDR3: CASSLEGGSETQYF
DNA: TGTGCCAGCAGCTTGGAGGGCGGGAGCGAGACCCAGTACTTC

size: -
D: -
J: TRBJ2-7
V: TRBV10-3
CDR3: CAIGSGGRYEQYF
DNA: TGTGCCATCGGAAGTGGGGGTCGGTACGAGCAGTACTTC

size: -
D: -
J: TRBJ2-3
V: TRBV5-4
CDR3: CASQDDSSTDTQYF
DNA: TGTGCCAGCCAAGACGATTCTAGCACAGATACGCAGTATTTT

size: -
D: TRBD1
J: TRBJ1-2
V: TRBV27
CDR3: CASSFLGQGLYGYTF
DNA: TGTGCCAGCAGTTTCCTGGGACAGGGGCTTTATGGCTACACCTTC

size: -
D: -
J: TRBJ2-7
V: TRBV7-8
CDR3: CASSFQTAGFYEQYF
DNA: TGTGCCAGCAGCTTCCAGACGGCGGGGTTCTACGAGCAGTACTTC

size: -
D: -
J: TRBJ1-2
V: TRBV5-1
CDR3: CASSLGTSEPGYTF
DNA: TGCGCCAGCAGCTTGGGGACGTCCGAACCTGGCTACACCTTC

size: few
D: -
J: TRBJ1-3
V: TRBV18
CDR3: CASSPPRGGAGNTIYF
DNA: TGTGCCAGCTCACCACCGAGGGGGGGCGCTGGAAACACCATATATTTT

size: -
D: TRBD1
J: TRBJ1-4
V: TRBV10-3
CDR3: CAISDYSGGQVGEKLFF
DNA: TGTGCCATCAGTGACTATTCCGGAGGACAGGTCGGGGAAAAACTGTTTTTT

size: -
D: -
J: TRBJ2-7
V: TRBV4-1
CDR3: CASSLTDRSSYEQYF
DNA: TGCGCCAGCAGCCTTACGGACAGAAGCTCCTACGAGCAGTACTTC

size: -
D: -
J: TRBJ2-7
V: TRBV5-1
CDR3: CASSKTSTYEQYF
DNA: TGCGCCAGCAGCAAGACTAGTACCTACGAGCAGTACTTC

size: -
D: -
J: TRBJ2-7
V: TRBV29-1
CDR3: CSVGLGHEQYF
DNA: TGCAGCGTTGGTCTAGGCCACGAGCAGTACTTC

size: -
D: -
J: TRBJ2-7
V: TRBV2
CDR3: CASNGRIYEQYF
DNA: TGTGCCAGCAACGGAAGAATTTACGAGCAGTACTTC

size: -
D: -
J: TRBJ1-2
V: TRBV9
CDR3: CASSGQINYGYTF
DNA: TGTGCCAGCAGCGGACAGATCAACTATGGCTACACCTTC

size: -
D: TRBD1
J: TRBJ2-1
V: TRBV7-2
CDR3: CASSPTGAAGEQFF
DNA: TGTGCCAGCAGCCCGACAGGGGCGGCCGGGGAGCAGTTCTTC

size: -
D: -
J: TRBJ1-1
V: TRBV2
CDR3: CASSGAVGTEAFF
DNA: TGTGCCAGCAGTGGGGCGGTTGGCACTGAAGCTTTCTTT

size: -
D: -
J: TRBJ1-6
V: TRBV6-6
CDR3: CASSYDVFGGSPLHF
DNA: TGTGCCAGCAGTTACGACGTATTCGGAGGTTCACCCCTCCACTTT

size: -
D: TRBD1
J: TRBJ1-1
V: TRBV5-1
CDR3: CASSSLGGPEAFF
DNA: TGCGCCAGCAGCTCGTTAGGGGGCCCTGAAGCTTTCTTT

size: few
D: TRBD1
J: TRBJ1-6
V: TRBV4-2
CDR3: CASSQEDRTGIALHF
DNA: TGTGCCAGCAGCCAAGAGGACAGGACAGGTATTGCCCTCCACTTT

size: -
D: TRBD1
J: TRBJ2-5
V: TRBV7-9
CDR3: CASRPGQGYGETQYF
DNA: TGTGCCAGCAGACCGGGACAGGGGTATGGGGAGACCCAGTACTTC

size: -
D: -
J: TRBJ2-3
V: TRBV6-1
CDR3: CASSEGVAASTDTQYF
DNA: TGTGCCAGCAGTGAAGGGGTAGCGGCTAGCACAGATACGCAGTATTTT